This T cell receptor beta chain was found in a study of regulatory T cells in long-lasting Graves disease. Time point reported: newly diagnosed GD, antithyroid drugs for less than 3 months. RNA isolated from PBMCs was used to make the TCR library. The authors drew patients from an endocrinology department in Xi'an, China. Building the TCR beta libraries relied on iRepertoire HTBI primers, and CDR3 regions underwent Arm-PCR. TCRdb processed the multiplex PCR reads anew with MiXCR; each CDR3 protein has one entry. The data contain about 440,000 distinct CDR3 sequences, about a sixth of them singletons. These same data were also listed under a study on T cells in Graves' hyperthyroidism and ophthalmopathy.

Sequencing used peripheral blood mononuclear cells (PBMCs), obtained at new diagnosis, from a patient treated with antithyroid drugs. The receptor's source is a woman between 25 and 40 years old with Graves disease.

CDR3 in amino acids: CASRGVSSYNEQFF. The CDR3 nucleotides are TGTGCCAGCAGGGGGGTAAGCTCCTACAATGAGCAGTTCTTC. The rearrangement joins TRBV12-3 or TRBV12-4 to TRBJ2-1; perhaps D is TRBD1 or TRBD2 (5 bases each). V lost 6 bases to trimming and J lost 0 bases, with 9 bases between them. This CDR3 is built from 14 residues.